The clone carrying this T cell receptor beta chain is a singleton in its sample. Data came from immunoSEQ multiplex PCR; TCRdb stores just in-frame clones and leaves some out. The sample has about 260,000 clones, approximately 86% seen once. The entry originates in a study of blood T cell repertoires in COVID-19. J gave up 3 bases and V 2 bases, and 14 bases lay outside the gene matches. The CDR3 spans 18 residues. Germline V gene sequence: CDR1 SGHDT, CDR2 YYEEEE. The chain links TRBV5-6 to TRBJ2-7; the match to TRBD2 covers 10 bases. This TCR derives from a woman aged 55 to 70 with COVID-19, enrolled during active disease. The sample was peripheral blood. The CDR3: CASSFGLAGVLQGYEQYF. The DNA for the CDR3 is TGTGCCAGCAGCTTTGGGCTAGCGGGAGTACTTCAAGGCTACGAGCAGTACTTC.